These 14 T cell receptor beta chains originate from one sample sequenced in a study of cytomegalovirus exposure and HLA in healthy donors. PCR amplification relied on 60 Vbeta primers (plus 13 Jbeta primers). The assay was immunoSEQ multiplex PCR, and TCRdb's table has in-frame clones only and misses some. In the table there are about 190,000 clones, roughly 79% of which are singletons. Material: PBMCs. Receptor source: a woman under 30 in good health and CMV-seronegative.

CDR3 in amino acids: CASSIGNREGAEAFF. CDR3 coding DNA: TGTGCCAGTAGTATAGGGAACAGGGAAGGCGCTGAAGCTTTCTTT. The chain has TRBV19 and TRBJ1-1, with D perhaps matching TRBD1 (6 bases). CDR1 is LNHDA, CDR2 SQIVND, per germline (reference sequence). Trimming pared 1 base from V and 6 bases from J, leaving 15 bases between. This CDR3 spans 15 amino acids.

There are a few counts of this clone. The chain combines TRBV13 with TRBJ2-1; 9 bases align to TRBD2. Germline assignment: CDR1 PRHDT and CDR2 FYEKMQ (reference sequence). The CDR3 runs 15 residues. Germline trimming cut 2 bases from V and 4 bases from J; bases unmatched to any gene: 3. CDR3 coding DNA: TGTGCCAGCAGCTTACCTAGCGGGGCGTACAATGAGCAGTTCTTC. Amino acid sequence: CASSLPSGAYNEQFF.

The CDR3 protein is CASSSFDRFYEQYF. The CDR3 nucleotides read TGCGCCAGCAGCTCGTTTGACAGGTTTTACGAGCAGTACTTC. The chain carries TRBV5-1 and TRBJ2-7; weak D call: TRBD1 (6 bases). CDR1 is SGHRS and CDR2 is YFSETQ in the germline V gene. Trimming took 3 bases from V and 4 from J, leaving 14 bases between them. The CDR3 loop spans 14 amino acids.

The chain uses TRBV2 and TRBJ2-7, with TRBD2 matching over 11 bases. CDR1 and CDR2 (germline): SNHLY, FYNNEI. Trimming at V came to 6 bases and at J to 2 bases, leaving 3 bases not matched to a gene. The length of the CDR3 is 14 residues. CDR3 sequence: CASRTSGGTYEQYF. The DNA for the CDR3 is TGTGCCAGCAGAACTAGCGGGGGTACCTACGAGCAGTACTTC.

The chain uses TRBV6-4 and TRBJ2-7, with a possible D match to TRBD1 (6 bases). This CDR3 has 13 amino acids. Germline CDR1 and CDR2: MRHNA and SNTAGT. Trimming removed 7 bases from V and 4 bases from J, with 14 bases in between. CDR3 nucleotide sequence: TGTGCCAGCAAGGACAGCTTCAAGTACGAGCAGTACTTC. Protein sequence: CASKDSFKYEQYF.

This chain uses TRBV29-1 with TRBJ2-2; maybe TRBD2 (5 bases). The germline CDR1 and CDR2 sequences are SQVTM and ANQGSEA. V was trimmed by 7 bases and J by 7 bases, leaving 19 bases between them. The CDR3 is made up of 14 amino acids. The CDR3 nucleotides read TGCAGCGCCCCCGGAGGTCCGGGGATCGGGGAGCTGTTTTTT. It is translated as CSAPGGPGIGELFF.

J is TRBJ1-2 and V is TRBV28; D gene unclear. In germline, CDR1 is MDHEN, CDR2 SYDVKM. This CDR3 is built from 15 residues. Trimming shortened V by 0 bases and J by 2 bases, and 10 bases separated the two germline ends. CDR3 sequence reads: CASSLWAVRNYGYTF. The CDR3, as DNA: TGTGCCAGCAGTTTATGGGCCGTTCGCAACTATGGCTACACCTTC.

The V gene is TRBV5-8, the J gene TRBJ1-5, with 7 bases aligning to TRBD1. Germline V gene data show CDR1 as SGHTS and CDR2 as YDEGEE. CDR3 length: 15 amino acids. The V segment lost 0 bases and the J segment 6 bases; nucleotides outside the gene matches: 6. CDR3 nucleotide sequence: TGTGCCAGCAGCTTGGGAGGGGGCTACACTCAGCCCCAGCATTTT. Amino acids: CASSLGGGYTQPQHF.

The CDR3 region has the DNA TGTGCCAGCAGTCCGTGGACAGGCAACACCGGGGAGCTGTTTTTT. This codes for CASSPWTGNTGELFF. The gene calls are TRBV27 and TRBJ2-2; 7 positions agree with TRBD1. This CDR3 has 15 residues. The junction had 5 bases not matched to a gene; V was cut back by 5 bases and J by 2 bases. In germline, CDR1 is MNHEY, CDR2 SMNVEV (reference sequence).

The chain carries TRBV5-8 and TRBJ1-5, with 9 nucleotides matching TRBD1. The CDR3 has 15 residues. V was clipped by 4 bases and J by 1 base; unmatched bases: 3. Germline V gene data show CDR1 as SGHTS and CDR2 as YDEGEE. The CDR3 nucleotides read TGTGCCAGCAGCCGGACAGGGGCAAGCAATCAGCCCCAGCATTTT. It specifies CASSRTGASNQPQHF.

This clone came up once. This chain links TRBV19 with TRBJ2-5; TRBD2 matches 7 bases. The CDR3 contains 16 residues. The J segment lost 5 bases and the V segment lost 1 base, leaving 10 bases of the junction unmatched. Per germline, CDR1 LNHDA and CDR2 SQIVND (reference sequence). The chain's CDR3 is CASSIAASGGRETQYF. Here the CDR3 DNA reads TGTGCCAGTAGTATAGCGGCTAGCGGAGGGAGGGAGACCCAGTACTTC.

The chain links TRBV19 to TRBJ2-7, with D perhaps TRBD2 (5 bases). The CDR3 spans 16 residues. Germline V gene sequence: CDR1 LNHDA, CDR2 SQIVND (reference sequence). V dropped 4 bases and J dropped 3 bases, with 19 bases sitting between them. The CDR3 region has the DNA TGTGCCAGTAGTACCCCGGGGAGCGCATTCTTCTACGAGCAGTACTTC. Translating it yields CASSTPGSAFFYEQYF.

The gene calls are TRBV25-1 and TRBJ1-1, with D tentatively TRBD1 (5 bases). Germline lookup yields CDR1 MGHDK and CDR2 SYGVNS. Trimming left V 0 bases short and J 6 bases short, with 8 bases between. The CDR3 runs to 13 residues. The CDR3 here is CASSEYGGAEAFF. In DNA, the CDR3 is TGTGCCAGCAGTGAATACGGGGGGGCTGAAGCTTTCTTT.

This sequence joins TRBV4-1 and TRBJ2-7; tentative D call: TRBD2 (6 bases). The CDR3 loop spans 15 amino acids. The V end was cut by 0 bases, the J end by 3 bases, with 12 bases between. Looked up from germline, CDR1 is MGHRA and CDR2 is YSYEKL. The CDR3 sequence is CASSQDPTSIYEQYF. In nucleotides, the CDR3 is TGCGCCAGCAGCCAAGATCCGACTAGTATCTACGAGCAGTACTTC.